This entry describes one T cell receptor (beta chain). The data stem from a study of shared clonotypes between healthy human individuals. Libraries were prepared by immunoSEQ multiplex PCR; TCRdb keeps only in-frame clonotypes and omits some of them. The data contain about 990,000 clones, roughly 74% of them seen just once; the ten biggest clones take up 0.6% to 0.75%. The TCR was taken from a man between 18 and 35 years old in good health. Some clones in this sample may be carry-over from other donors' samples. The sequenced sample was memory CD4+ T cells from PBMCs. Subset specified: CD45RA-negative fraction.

The CDR3 spells CASSLSGHMNTEAFF. CDR3 nucleotide sequence: TGTGCCAGCAGCCTTTCGGGACATATGAACACTGAAGCTTTCTTT. This chain joins TRBV7-2 and TRBJ1-1; D may be TRBD1 (6 bases). V was clipped by 5 bases and J by 0 bases, with 13 bases between them. Germline CDR1 SGHTA, CDR2 FQGNSA. CDR3 size: 15 residues.